These 30 T cell receptor beta chains originate from one sample sequenced in a study of blood T cell repertoires in COVID-19 (TCRdb year 2020). To prepare the library, the immunoSEQ multiplex PCR assay was applied. In TCRdb, the immuneACCESS table is reduced to in-frame sequences with V and J assigned. These tables do not hold every clone; where another copy was compared, an unresolved V gene accounts for under half, and the others remain unexplained. Present in this sample are 130,000 to 150,000 clones, around nine tenths of which were seen just once. Around 8.6% of the sample rests with the top ten. The specimen was peripheral blood. All receptors derive from a woman between 45 and 60 years old with active or convalescent COVID-19.

The DNA for the CDR3 is TGTGCCATCAGTGAGTCTCAAAGGGGGTCGACAGATACGCAGTATTTT. This sequence encodes CAISESQRGSTDTQYF. This chain joins TRBV10-3 and TRBJ2-3, with D possibly TRBD1 on 6 matching bases. CDR3 length equals 16 residues. Germline lookup yields CDR1 ENHRY and CDR2 SYGVKD. V was shortened by 0 bases and J by 3 bases, with 13 bases between the two germline ends.

The chain uses TRBV6-1 and TRBJ1-1; no definite D call. This CDR3 has 12 residues. V was shortened by 3 bases and J by 6 bases, with 8 bases between the two germline ends. CDR1 MNHNS and CDR2 SASEGT come from the germline V gene. CDR3 nucleotide sequence: TGTGCCAGCAGTGATCCCCTAGCTGAAGCTTTCTTT. It yields the protein CASSDPLAEAFF.

The V gene is TRBV12-3 or TRBV12-4, the J gene TRBJ2-1; the D is unclear. Trimming took 5 bases from V and 9 from J, leaving 8 bases between them. This CDR3 contains 11 residues. CDR3 region: CASSVGAEQFF. DNA for the CDR3: TGTGCCAGCAGTGTAGGAGCTGAGCAGTTCTTC.

CDR3 region: CASSLDPYSTTGNTIYF. In DNA form, the CDR3 reads TGTGCCAGCAGCTTAGATCCCTACAGTACCACTGGAAACACCATATATTTT. This chain links TRBV11-2 with TRBJ1-3; D is unresolved. The CDR3 length is 17 residues. CDR1 and CDR2 (germline): SGHAT, FQNNGV. Trimming took off 0 bases at V and 2 bases at J, with 14 bases between the two ends.

The V and J genes are TRBV19 and TRBJ2-1, with D maybe TRBD2 (6 bases). Trimming removed 3 bases from V and 6 bases from J, with 21 bases in between. CDR1 is LNHDA, CDR2 SQIVND, per germline (reference sequence). The CDR3 has 17 residues. In nucleotides, the CDR3 is TGTGCCAGTAGTATCTCGGGACTCCGGAGGGTTTCCAATGAGCAGTTCTTC. The encoded protein is CASSISGLRRVSNEQFF.

The chain carries TRBV11-2 and TRBJ2-3; 9 nucleotides line up with TRBD2. The CDR3 runs to 14 residues. V lost 5 bases to trimming and J lost 4 bases; unmatched junction nucleotides: 4. CDR1 is SGHAT and CDR2 is FQNNGV in the germline V gene. The CDR3 reads CASSPRLAADTQYF. The CDR3 DNA reads TGTGCCAGCAGCCCGCGACTAGCGGCAGATACGCAGTATTTT.

The rearrangement uses TRBV4-3 and TRBJ1-4, with 7 bases that match TRBD1. J was trimmed by 8 bases and V by 0 bases; bases with no gene match: 9. The CDR3 covers 16 residues. The germline V gene has CDR1 LGHNA and CDR2 YSLEER. CDR3 DNA sequence: TGCGCCAGCAGCCAAGATAGGGGGACAGTTTGGGAAAAACTGTTTTTT. Translated: CASSQDRGTVWEKLFF.

The chain combines TRBV5-1 with TRBJ2-1, with 7 bases aligning to TRBD2. Germline V gives CDR1 SGHRS, CDR2 YFSETQ. J gave up 9 bases and V 9 bases, and 12 bases lay outside the gene matches. The length of the CDR3 is 13 residues. CDR3 in DNA: TGCGCCACCCGCGAACGGGAGGTGGGTGAGCAGTTCTTC. Protein product: CATREREVGEQFF.

V and J are TRBV6-5 and TRBJ2-1, with TRBD1 matching over 7 bases. In germline, CDR1 is MNHEY, CDR2 SVGAGI. This CDR3 comprises 15 residues. V gave up 6 bases and J gave up 7 bases; unmatched junction bases: 12. Here the CDR3 reads CASRQGQAATNEQFF. The DNA of the CDR3 is TGTGCCAGCAGACAAGGACAGGCTGCTACGAATGAGCAGTTCTTC.

The chain couples TRBV19 to TRBJ1-2, with unresolved D. V lost 6 bases and J 4 bases, leaving 15 bases between the germline ends. The germline V gene has CDR1 LNHDA and CDR2 SQIVND (reference sequence). The CDR3 consists of 14 residues. The CDR3 region has the DNA TGTGCCAGTAGCCCTGGCGGGTTCCTCTATGGCTACACCTTC. Encoded protein: CASSPGGFLYGYTF.

The V gene is TRBV29-1, the J gene TRBJ2-1; TRBD2 matches at 15 bases. The germline V gene encodes CDR1 SQVTM and CDR2 ANQGSEA. There are 15 residues in the CDR3. With 3 bases clipped from V and 6 bases from J, the junction kept 3 bases outside the gene matches. CDR3 bases: TGCAGCGTTGAGGGGACTAGCGGGAGGATCAATGAGCAGTTCTTC. Translating it yields CSVEGTSGRINEQFF.

The V call is TRBV4-2, the J call TRBJ1-3; D gene uncertain. Germline assignment: CDR1 LGHNA and CDR2 YNFKEQ. The CDR3 spans 18 residues. The V and J ends lost 4 bases and 2 bases respectively, with 21 bases between them. The CDR3 spells CASSPFRTGVQAGNTIYF. Here the CDR3 DNA reads TGTGCCAGCAGCCCATTTCGGACCGGGGTTCAGGCTGGAAACACCATATATTTT.

This clone was picked up a small number of times. The chain joins TRBV4-2 to TRBJ1-1; 9 bases match TRBD1. The CDR3 length is 13 residues. Germline values: CDR1 LGHNA, CDR2 YNFKEQ. The V and J ends lost 0 bases and 11 bases, in that order; junction bases with no gene match: 4. CDR3 nucleotide sequence: TGTGCCAGCAGCCAAGAGGAGGGGACAGGGGCTTTCTTT. Translation: CASSQEEGTGAFF.

This clone was counted a single time. CDR3 sequence: CASSFSSYNEQFF. The CDR3 DNA sequence: TGTGCCAGCAGCTTTAGCTCCTACAATGAGCAGTTCTTC. The chain links TRBV7-2 to TRBJ2-1; D not certain. This CDR3 has 13 residues. CDR1 and CDR2 (germline): SGHTA, FQGNSA. V was cut by 3 bases and J by 0 bases, with 3 bases left in between.

The CDR3 spells CATSDSRTSWGNEQFF. In nucleotides, the CDR3 is TGTGCCACCAGTGATTCGAGGACTAGCTGGGGCAATGAGCAGTTCTTC. V usage is TRBV24-1 and J usage is TRBJ2-7, with 8 bases identical to TRBD2. The DNA end lines up better with TRBJ2-1; the J call may be wrong. CDR3 length: 16 residues. Germline loops: CDR1 KGHDR, CDR2 SFDVKD.

The chain recombines TRBV11-3 with TRBJ2-3; 10 bases line up with TRBD2. This CDR3 has 18 amino acids. Germline V gene sequence: CDR1 SGHNT, CDR2 YENEEA. The V segment lost 5 bases and the J segment 0 bases; nucleotides outside the gene matches: 11. The CDR3 loop is CASSRGLANYPSTDTQYF. DNA of the CDR3: TGTGCCAGCAGCAGGGGACTAGCGAACTATCCTAGCACAGATACGCAGTATTTT.

The chain has TRBV28 and TRBJ1-5, with 12 bases lining up with TRBD1. Unmatched junction bases numbered 8, after V lost 10 bases and J lost 4 bases. Germline V gene data show CDR1 as MDHEN and CDR2 as SYDVKM. The CDR3 is made up of 15 amino acids. The CDR3 loop is CATHGTGGVNQPQHF. The CDR3 nucleotides read TGTGCCACCCACGGGACAGGGGGCGTTAATCAGCCCCAGCATTTT.

This chain joins TRBV7-2 and TRBJ1-6; no firm D call. The germline V gene has CDR1 SGHTA and CDR2 FQGNSA. V gave up 1 base and J gave up 5 bases, with 9 bases separating them. CDR3 length equals 15 residues. CDR3 in DNA: TGTGCCAGCAGCTTAGTAGGCCGGGATAATTCACCCCTCCACTTT. This sequence encodes CASSLVGRDNSPLHF.

The gene calls are TRBV11-2 and TRBJ2-3; TRBD2 matches 11 bases. The CDR3 is 14 residues long. Trimming at V came to 5 bases and at J to 11 bases, leaving 9 bases not matched to a gene. Germline-derived CDR1 and CDR2 are SGHAT and FQNNGV. The CDR3 DNA reads as TGTGCCAGCAGCCCGACTAGCGGGGCCCCGGGGCAGTATTTT. Protein product: CASSPTSGAPGQYF.

This clone was seen many times. V and J are TRBV10-3 and TRBJ1-2, with 9 bases identical to TRBD1. The CDR3 is 15 amino acids. The V gene end was trimmed by 6 bases and the J gene end by 7 bases; junction bases not matched to a gene: 12. The V gene's germline CDR1 is ENHRY and CDR2 SYGVKD. The CDR3 loop reads CAIRRDRAALIGYTF. In nucleotides, the CDR3 is TGTGCCATCAGGAGGGACAGGGCCGCGTTGATTGGCTACACCTTC.

This chain links TRBV9 with TRBJ1-5, with D maybe TRBD1 (6 bases). The CDR3 contains 16 residues. The ends were cut back, 4 bases at V and 3 bases at J, with 17 bases in the middle. The germline V gene has CDR1 SGDLS and CDR2 YYNGEE. CDR3 residues: CASSPGPTGDNQPQHF. The CDR3 DNA follows: TGTGCCAGCAGCCCGGGACCGACAGGAGACAATCAGCCCCAGCATTTT.

This clone was counted only a few times. The genes are TRBV7-9 and TRBJ2-7, with 7 bases fitting TRBD2. V lost 5 bases to trimming and J lost 4 bases; unmatched junction nucleotides: 2. This CDR3 has 12 residues. Per germline, CDR1 SEHNR and CDR2 FQNEAQ (reference sequence). The CDR3 coding sequence is TGTGCCAGCAGCCTACTAGCGTACGAGCAGTACTTC. Translation: CASSLLAYEQYF.

This chain joins TRBV7-6 and TRBJ1-6; maybe TRBD1 (5 bases). V gave up 5 bases and J gave up 8 bases, with 16 bases separating them. CDR3 length: 15 amino acids. The germline CDR1 and CDR2 sequences are SGHVS and FNYEAQ. The CDR3 here is CASSRTRGRDSPLHF. CDR3 DNA: TGTGCCAGCAGCCGTACACGGGGGAGAGATTCACCCCTCCACTTT.

The CDR3 spells CASSVAVAPGDTQYF. As DNA, the CDR3 is TGTGCCAGCAGCGTAGCGGTGGCCCCGGGGGATACGCAGTATTTT. The rearrangement joins TRBV9 to TRBJ2-3; maybe TRBD2 (5 bases). The CDR3 is made up of 15 amino acids. The ends were cut back, 0 bases at V and 6 bases at J, with 14 bases in the middle. Germline V gene sequence: CDR1 SGDLS, CDR2 YYNGEE. The entire variable domain, with the rest obtained from reference TRBV9 and TRBJ2-3, is as follows: DSGVTQTPKHLITATGQRVTLRCSPRSGDLSVYWYQQSLDQGLQFLIQYYNGEERAKGNILERFSAQQFPDLHSELNLSSLELGDSALYFCASSVAVAPGDTQYFGPGTRLTVL.

The V and J genes are TRBV7-9 and TRBJ2-1; 8 positions match TRBD1. Looked up from germline, CDR1 is SEHNR and CDR2 is FQNEAQ (reference sequence). V gave up 3 bases and J gave up 4 bases; unmatched junction bases: 2. The CDR3 is 14 residues long. The CDR3 coding sequence is TGTGCCAGCAGCTTCGACAGGGGATACAATGAGCAGTTCTTC. It encodes CASSFDRGYNEQFF.

This clone is a singleton in its sample. The CDR3 DNA reads as TGTGCCAGCAGCCAAGAAACAGTTGCAACTAATGAAAAACTGTTTTTT. Amino acids: CASSQETVATNEKLFF. The rearrangement uses TRBV4-2 and TRBJ1-4; D gene unclear. V lost 0 bases, J lost 0 bases, and 8 bases lay in between. The germline gives CDR1 LGHNA, CDR2 YNFKEQ. This CDR3 has 16 residues.

V and J are TRBV2 and TRBJ2-1, with D hard to call. The germline V and J ends were trimmed by 6 bases and 3 bases, with 3 bases remaining between them. This CDR3 has 11 amino acids. CDR1 and CDR2 (germline): SNHLY, FYNNEI. The CDR3 is CASSYYNEQFF. CDR3 sequence (DNA): TGTGCCAGCAGCTACTACAATGAGCAGTTCTTC.

This clone has just one count. The rearrangement uses TRBV7-9 and TRBJ2-3; 8 bases are a match to TRBD2. The J segment lost 5 bases and the V segment lost 1 base, leaving 2 bases of the junction unmatched. Germline loops: CDR1 SEHNR, CDR2 FQNEAQ (reference sequence). This CDR3 comprises 14 residues. The CDR3 bases are TGTGCCAGCAGCTTAGGCCTAGCGGGAGATACGCAGTATTTT. Amino acids: CASSLGLAGDTQYF.

This sequence joins TRBV5-4 and TRBJ1-5; unclear D gene. Germline CDR1 reads SGHNT; CDR2 reads YYREEE (reference sequence). V was pared by 0 bases and J by 0 bases, with 7 bases between. The CDR3 spans 15 residues. The CDR3 coding sequence is TGTGCCAGCAGCTTGGATGGGAGTAGCAATCAGCCCCAGCATTTT. Amino acids: CASSLDGSSNQPQHF. The whole variable domain, remainder taken from reference TRBV5-4 and TRBJ1-5, is ETGVTQSPTHLIKTRGQQVTLRCSSQSGHNTVSWYQQALGQGPQFIFQYYREEENGRGNFPPRFSGLQFPNYSSELNVNALELDDSALYLCASSLDGSSNQPQHFGDGTRLSIL.

The J gene is TRBJ1-6, the V gene TRBV25-1; TRBD1 agrees at 8 bases. The J segment lost 2 bases and the V segment lost 4 bases, leaving 7 bases of the junction unmatched. The CDR3 consists of 17 residues. CDR1 and CDR2 from the germline V gene are MGHDK and SYGVNS. CDR3 in amino acids: CASSGPTGGTYNSPLHF. The CDR3 DNA reads TGTGCCAGCAGTGGCCCCACAGGGGGAACCTATAATTCACCCCTCCACTTT.